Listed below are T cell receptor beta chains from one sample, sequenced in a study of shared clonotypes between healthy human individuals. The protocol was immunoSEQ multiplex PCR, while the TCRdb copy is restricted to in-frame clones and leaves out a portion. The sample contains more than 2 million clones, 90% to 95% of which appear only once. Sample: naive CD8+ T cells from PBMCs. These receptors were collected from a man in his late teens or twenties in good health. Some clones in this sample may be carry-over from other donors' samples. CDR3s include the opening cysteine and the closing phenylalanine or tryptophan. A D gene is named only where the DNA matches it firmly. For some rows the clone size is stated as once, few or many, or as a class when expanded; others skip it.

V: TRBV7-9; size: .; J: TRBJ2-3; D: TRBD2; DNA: TGTGCCAGCAGATATAGCGAGGGAGGGCCCCATACGCAGTATTTT; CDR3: CASRYSEGGPHTQYF
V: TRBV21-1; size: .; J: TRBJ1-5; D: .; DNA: TGTGCCAGCAGCAAAGAGGGCGGGAGGGAGGTACGCGGCAATCAGCCCCAGCATTTT; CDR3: CASSKEGGREVRGNQPQHF
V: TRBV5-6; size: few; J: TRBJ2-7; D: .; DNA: TGTGCCAGCAGCTTGGGTGGCCGGCCGGGCGAGCAGTACTTC; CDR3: CASSLGGRPGEQYF
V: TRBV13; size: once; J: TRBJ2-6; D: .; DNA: TGTGCCAGCAGCTATCCGACGAACGAAGCCGAAGGGGACATAGCTTACTCTGGGGCCAACGTCCTGACTTTC; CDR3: CASSYPTNEAEGDIAYSGANVLTF
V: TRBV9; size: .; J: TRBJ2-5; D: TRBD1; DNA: TGTGCCAGCAGCCCAGGGACAGGAAGAACGGAGACCCAGTACTTC; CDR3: CASSPGTGRTETQYF
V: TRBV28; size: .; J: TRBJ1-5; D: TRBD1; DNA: TGTGCCAGCACCCGAAGGGGGCGTCAGCCCCAGCATTTT; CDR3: CASTRRGRQPQHF
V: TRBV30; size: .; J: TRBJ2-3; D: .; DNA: TGTGCCTGGAGTCCGCGCACAGATACGCAGTATTTT; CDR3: CAWSPRTDTQYF
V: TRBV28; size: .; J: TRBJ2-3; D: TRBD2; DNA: TGTGCCAGCAGTGGACTAGCGGCCAGCACAGATACGCAGTATTTT; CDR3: CASSGLAASTDTQYF
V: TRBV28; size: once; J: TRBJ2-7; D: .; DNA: TGTGCCAGCAGTTTCCTGGGACGACAGATTTCGGGCGAGCAGTACTTC; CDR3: CASSFLGRQISGEQYF
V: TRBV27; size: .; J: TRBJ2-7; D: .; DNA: TGTGCCAGCAGTTTATACTTAGCTGGCGAGCAGTACTTC; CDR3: CASSLYLAGEQYF
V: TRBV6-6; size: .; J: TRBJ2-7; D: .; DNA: TGTGCCAGCAGTTACTCGAGTGGAGGCTCCTACGAGCAGTACTTC; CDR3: CASSYSSGGSYEQYF
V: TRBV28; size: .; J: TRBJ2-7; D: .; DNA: TGTGCCAGCAGTTCCCCCCGCCACGAGCAGTACTTC; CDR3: CASSSPRHEQYF
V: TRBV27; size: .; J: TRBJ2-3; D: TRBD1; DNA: TGTGCCAGCAGTTTGTGGGACAGTTTCACAGATACGCAGTATTTT; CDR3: CASSLWDSFTDTQYF
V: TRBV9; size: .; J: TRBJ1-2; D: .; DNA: TGTGCCAGCAGCGTTACCGGGACACCGACTAACTATGGCTACACCTTC; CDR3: CASSVTGTPTNYGYTF
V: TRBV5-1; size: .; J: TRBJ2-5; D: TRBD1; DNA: TGCGCCAGCAGCTTGGGGCAGGGGGAAGAGACCCAGTACTTC; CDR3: CASSLGQGEETQYF
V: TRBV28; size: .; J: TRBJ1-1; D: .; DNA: TGTGCCAGCAGTTTTGGTTATTTGAAGGAAGCTTTCTTT; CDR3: CASSFGYLKEAFF
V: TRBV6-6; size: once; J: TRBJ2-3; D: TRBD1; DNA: TGTGCCAGCACCGACAGGGGAACAGATACGCAGTATTTT; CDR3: CASTDRGTDTQYF
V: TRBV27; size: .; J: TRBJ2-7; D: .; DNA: TGTGCCAGCAGCCCTGGGCGGACATACTACGAGCAGTACTTC; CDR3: CASSPGRTYYEQYF
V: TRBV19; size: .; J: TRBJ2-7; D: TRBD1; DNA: TGTGCCAGTAGTCCACTGACAGGGACCTACGAGCAGTACTTC; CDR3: CASSPLTGTYEQYF
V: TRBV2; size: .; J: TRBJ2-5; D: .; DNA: TGTGCCAGCACAGAGGACATTGGGGAACAAGAGACCCAGTACTTC; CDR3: CASTEDIGEQETQYF
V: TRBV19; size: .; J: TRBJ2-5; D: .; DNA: TGTGCCAGTAGTATAGTTATCAAACCCGGGGAGACCCAGTACTTC; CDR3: CASSIVIKPGETQYF
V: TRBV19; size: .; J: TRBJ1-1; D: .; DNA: TGTGCCAGTAGTCTTGACTTTGGCACTGAAGCTTTCTTT; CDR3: CASSLDFGTEAFF
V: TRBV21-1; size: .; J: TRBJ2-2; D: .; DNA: TGTGCCAGCACTCTAAACCGCTCAGGTGAGGCGGATGGAGGCACCGGGGAGCTGTTTTTT; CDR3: CASTLNRSGEADGGTGELFF
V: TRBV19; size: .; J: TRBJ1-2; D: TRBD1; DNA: TGTGCCACGGGACAGGGGGAGGATTATGGCTACACCTTC; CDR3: CATGQGEDYGYTF
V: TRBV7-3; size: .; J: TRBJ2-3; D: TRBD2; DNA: TGTGCCAGCAGCGCCACTAGCGGACTAGATACGCAGTATTTT; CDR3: CASSATSGLDTQYF
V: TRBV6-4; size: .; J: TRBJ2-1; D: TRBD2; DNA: TGTGCCAGCAGGCCGGGACTAGCGGGTAACAATGAGCAGTTCTTC; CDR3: CASRPGLAGNNEQFF
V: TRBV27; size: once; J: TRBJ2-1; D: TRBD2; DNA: TGTGCCAGCAGTTTAGCGGGAGTCCACAATGAGCAGTTCTTC; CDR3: CASSLAGVHNEQFF
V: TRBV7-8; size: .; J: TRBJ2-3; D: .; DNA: TGTGCCAGCAGCCTAACTAGGAGGGGGATCCCGGGGCAGTATTTT; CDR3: CASSLTRRGIPGQYF
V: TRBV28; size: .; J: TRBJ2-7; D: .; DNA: TGTGCCAGCAGGACTAGTGGGATTACTTACGAGCAGTACTTC; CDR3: CASRTSGITYEQYF
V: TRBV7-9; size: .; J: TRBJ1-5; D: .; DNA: TGTGCCAGCAGCTTAGGTCCGGGGCCCCAGCATTTT; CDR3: CASSLGPGPQHF
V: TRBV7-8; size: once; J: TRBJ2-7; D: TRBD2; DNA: TGTGCCAGCAGTGGGACTAGCGGGAGCTTGTACTACGAGCAGTACTTC; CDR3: CASSGTSGSLYYEQYF
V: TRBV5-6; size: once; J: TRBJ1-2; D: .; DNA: TGTGCCAGCAGCTTGGGGACAGATGATGGCTACACCTTC; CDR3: CASSLGTDDGYTF
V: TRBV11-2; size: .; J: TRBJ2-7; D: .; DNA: TGTGCCAGCAGCTTAGGGGTTAGCGTCTACGAGCAGTACTTC; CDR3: CASSLGVSVYEQYF
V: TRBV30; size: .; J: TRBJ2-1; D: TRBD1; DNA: TGTGCCTGGGGGACAGGGTCCTCCTACAATGAGCAGTTCTTC; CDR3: CAWGTGSSYNEQFF
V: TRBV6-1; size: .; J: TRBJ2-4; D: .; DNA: TGTGCCAGCAGTGGATATATGGACCAGCTTCTAGCCAAAAACATTCAGTACTTC; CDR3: CASSGYMDQLLAKNIQYF
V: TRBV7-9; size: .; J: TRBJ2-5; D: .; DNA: TGTGCCAGCAGCTCCCTCGAGGGGATTAAGACCCAGTACTTC; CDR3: CASSSLEGIKTQYF
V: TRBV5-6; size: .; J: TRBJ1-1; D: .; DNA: TGTGCCAGCAGCTTTCCCTATGTAGGACTGCCAAAGGACACTGAAGCTTTCTTT; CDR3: CASSFPYVGLPKDTEAFF
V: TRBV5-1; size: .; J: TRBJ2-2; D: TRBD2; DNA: TGCGCCAGCAGCCCTGGTAGCGGGAGGGCCCTGACCGGGGAGCTGTTTTTT; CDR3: CASSPGSGRALTGELFF
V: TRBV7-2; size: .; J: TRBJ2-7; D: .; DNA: TGTGCCAGCAGCTCTAGGGGGGGGAACGAGCAGTACTTC; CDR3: CASSSRGGNEQYF
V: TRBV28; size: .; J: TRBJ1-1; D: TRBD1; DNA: TGTGCCAGCAGCGAAAACAGGGGCCCGGTTACTGAAGCTTTCTTT; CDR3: CASSENRGPVTEAFF
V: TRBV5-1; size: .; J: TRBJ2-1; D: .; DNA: TGCGCCAGCAGCTTGGGCACAATGAATGAGCAGTTCTTC; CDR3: CASSLGTMNEQFF
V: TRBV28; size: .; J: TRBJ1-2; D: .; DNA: TGTGCCAGCAGTTTGTTTCCCTCCATGGTCATCCCTAACTATGGCTACACCTTC; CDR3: CASSLFPSMVIPNYGYTF
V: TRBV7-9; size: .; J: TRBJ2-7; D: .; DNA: TGTGCCAGCAGCCCTGGACCACTCTTGTCCTCCGAGCAGTACTTC; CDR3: CASSPGPLLSSEQYF
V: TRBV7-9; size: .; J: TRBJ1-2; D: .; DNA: TGTGCCAGCAGCTTACCAGTGGCCTACTATGGCTACACCTTC; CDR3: CASSLPVAYYGYTF
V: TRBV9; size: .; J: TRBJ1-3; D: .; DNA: TGTGCCAGCAGCGTAGTCAGCTCTGGAAACACCATATATTTT; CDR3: CASSVVSSGNTIYF
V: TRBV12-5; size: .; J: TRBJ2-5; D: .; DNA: TGTGCTAGTGGTTTAATACAGGGGACTCAAGAGACCCAGTACTTC; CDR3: CASGLIQGTQETQYF
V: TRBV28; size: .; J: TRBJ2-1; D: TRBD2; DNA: TGTGCCAGCAGCCGCAGCATAGCGGGAGGGCACAATGAGCAGTTCTTC; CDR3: CASSRSIAGGHNEQFF
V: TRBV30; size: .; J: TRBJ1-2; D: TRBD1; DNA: TGTGCCTGGACTGGACAGGGGGACTACTATGGCTACACCTTC; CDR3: CAWTGQGDYYGYTF
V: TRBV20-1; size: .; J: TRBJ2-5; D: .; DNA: TGCAGTGTGAGGAGCCAAGAGACCCAGTACTTC; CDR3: CSVRSQETQYF
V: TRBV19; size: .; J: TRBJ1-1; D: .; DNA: TGTGCCAGTAGTATGGGGATCGGGCTGAACACTGAAGCTTTCTTT; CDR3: CASSMGIGLNTEAFF
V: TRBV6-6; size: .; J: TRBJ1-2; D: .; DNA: TGTGCCAGCCTTGAGGGGGGTGGCTACACCTTC; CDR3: CASLEGGGYTF
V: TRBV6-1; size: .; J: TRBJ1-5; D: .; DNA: TGTGCCACCCGCGGACAGATCCATAGCAATCAGCCCCAGCATTTT; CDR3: CATRGQIHSNQPQHF
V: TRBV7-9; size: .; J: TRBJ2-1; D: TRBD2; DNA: TGTGCCACCCGGACTAGCGGGTCCCATGAGCAGTTCTTC; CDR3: CATRTSGSHEQFF
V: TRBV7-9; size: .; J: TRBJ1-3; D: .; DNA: TGTGCCAGCAGTGGAAACACCATATATTTT; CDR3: CASSGNTIYF
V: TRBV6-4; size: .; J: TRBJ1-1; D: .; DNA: TGTGCCAGCAGCGAACTACAAGGCACTGAAGCTTTCTTT; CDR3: CASSELQGTEAFF
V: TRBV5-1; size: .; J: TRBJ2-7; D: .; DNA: TGCGCCAGCAGCCTGAAACGGACAGACTCCTACGAGCAGTACTTC; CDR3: CASSLKRTDSYEQYF
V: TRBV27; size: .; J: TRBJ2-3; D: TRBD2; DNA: TGTGCCAGCAGTTTACTCCTAGCGGGAGGAACTAGCACAGATACGCAGTATTTT; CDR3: CASSLLLAGGTSTDTQYF
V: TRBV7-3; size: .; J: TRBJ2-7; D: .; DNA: TGTGCCAGCAGCCCGACGGGAAGCTCCTACGAGCAGTACTTC; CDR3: CASSPTGSSYEQYF
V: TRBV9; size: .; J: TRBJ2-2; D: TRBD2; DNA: TGTGCCAGCAGCAGACATCCCGGGACTAGCAGCGCCGGGGAGCTGTTTTTT; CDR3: CASSRHPGTSSAGELFF